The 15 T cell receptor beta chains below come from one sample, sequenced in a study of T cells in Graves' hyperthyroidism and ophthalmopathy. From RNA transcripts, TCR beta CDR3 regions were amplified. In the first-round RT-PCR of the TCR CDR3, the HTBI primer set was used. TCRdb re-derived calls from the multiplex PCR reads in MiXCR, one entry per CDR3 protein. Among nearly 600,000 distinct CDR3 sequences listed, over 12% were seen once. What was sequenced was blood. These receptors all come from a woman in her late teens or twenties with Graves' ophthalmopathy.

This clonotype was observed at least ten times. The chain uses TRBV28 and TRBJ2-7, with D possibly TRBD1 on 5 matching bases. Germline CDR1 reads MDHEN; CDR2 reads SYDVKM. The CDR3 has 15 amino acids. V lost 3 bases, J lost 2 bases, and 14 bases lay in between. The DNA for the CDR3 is TGTGCCAGCAGTTTTGGTTCGGACACAACCTACGAGCAGTACTTC. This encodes CASSFGSDTTYEQYF.

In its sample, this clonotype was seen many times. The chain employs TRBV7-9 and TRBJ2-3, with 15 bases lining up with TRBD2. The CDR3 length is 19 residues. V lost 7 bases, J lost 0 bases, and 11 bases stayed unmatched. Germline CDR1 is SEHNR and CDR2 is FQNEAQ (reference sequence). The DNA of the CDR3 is TGTGCCAGCATCTTGAGGGGACTAGCGGGAGGCCTAAGCACAGATACGCAGTATTTT. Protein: CASILRGLAGGLSTDTQYF.

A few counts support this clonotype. The CDR3 DNA follows: TGTGCCAGCAGCTTTATCAGTGAGCAGTTCTTC. Residues: CASSFISEQFF. J is TRBJ2-1 and V is TRBV5-4; no firm D call. CDR1 and CDR2 from the germline V gene are SGHNT and YYREEE (reference sequence). This CDR3 region has 11 residues. V lost 2 bases and J lost 9, with 6 bases in between.

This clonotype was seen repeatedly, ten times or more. In DNA form, the CDR3 reads TGTGCCAGCAGTGAAGAGACAGGGGGGAATGAAAAACTGTTTTTT. Amino acid sequence: CASSEETGGNEKLFF. This chain uses TRBV6-1 with TRBJ1-4; 9 bases line up with TRBD1. V was pared by 1 base and J by 5 bases, with 2 bases of the junction left unmatched. Germline V gene data show CDR1 as MNHNS and CDR2 as SASEGT. This CDR3 contains 15 residues.

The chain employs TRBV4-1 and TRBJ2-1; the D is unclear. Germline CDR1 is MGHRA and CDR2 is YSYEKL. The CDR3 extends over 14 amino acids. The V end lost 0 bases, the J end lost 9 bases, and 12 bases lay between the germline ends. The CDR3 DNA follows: TGCGCCAGCAGCCAAGATCTGGGTAGCTCTGAGCAGTTCTTC. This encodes CASSQDLGSSEQFF.

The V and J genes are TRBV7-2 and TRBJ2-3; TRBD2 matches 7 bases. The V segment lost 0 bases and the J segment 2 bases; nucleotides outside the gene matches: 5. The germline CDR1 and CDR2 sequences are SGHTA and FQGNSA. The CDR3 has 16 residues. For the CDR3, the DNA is TGTGCCAGCAGCTTAGCCCCTAGCGGCCCCACAGATACGCAGTATTTT. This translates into CASSLAPSGPTDTQYF.

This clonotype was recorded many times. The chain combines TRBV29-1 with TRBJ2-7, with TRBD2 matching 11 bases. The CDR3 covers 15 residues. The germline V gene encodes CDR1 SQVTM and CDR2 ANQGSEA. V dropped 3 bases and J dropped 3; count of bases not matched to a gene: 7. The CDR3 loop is CSVDPGLAGSYEQYF. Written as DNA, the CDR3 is TGCAGCGTTGACCCTGGACTAGCGGGTAGCTACGAGCAGTACTTC.

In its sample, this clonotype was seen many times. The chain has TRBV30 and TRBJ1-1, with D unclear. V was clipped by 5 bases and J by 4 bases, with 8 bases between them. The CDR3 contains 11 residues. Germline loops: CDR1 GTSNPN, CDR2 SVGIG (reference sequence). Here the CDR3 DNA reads TGTGCCTGGGTGCTGGGCACTGAAGCTTTCTTT. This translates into CAWVLGTEAFF.

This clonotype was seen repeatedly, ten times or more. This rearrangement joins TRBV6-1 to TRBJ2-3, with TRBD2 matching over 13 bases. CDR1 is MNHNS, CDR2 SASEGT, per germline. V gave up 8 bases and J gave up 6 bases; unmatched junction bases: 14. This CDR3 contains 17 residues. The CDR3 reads CASPAPELAGGLDTQYF. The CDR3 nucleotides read TGTGCCAGCCCCGCCCCCGAACTAGCGGGAGGGCTTGATACGCAGTATTTT.

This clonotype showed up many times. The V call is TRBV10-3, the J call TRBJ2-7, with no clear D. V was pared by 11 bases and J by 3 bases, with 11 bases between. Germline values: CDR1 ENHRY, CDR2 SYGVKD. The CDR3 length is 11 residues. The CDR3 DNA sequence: TGTGCCTCACGCCAGCACTACGAGCAGTACTTC. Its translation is CASRQHYEQYF.

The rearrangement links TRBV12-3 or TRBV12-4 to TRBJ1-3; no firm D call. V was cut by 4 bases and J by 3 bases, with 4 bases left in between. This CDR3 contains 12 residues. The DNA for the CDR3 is TGTGCCAGCAGTTGGGGTGGAAACACCATATATTTT. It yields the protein CASSWGGNTIYF.

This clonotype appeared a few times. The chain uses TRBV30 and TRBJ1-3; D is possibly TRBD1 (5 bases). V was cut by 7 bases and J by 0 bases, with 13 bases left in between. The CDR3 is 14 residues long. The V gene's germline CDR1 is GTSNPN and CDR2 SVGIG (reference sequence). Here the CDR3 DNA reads TGTGCCTTCCATTGGGGGTCCTCTGGAAACACCATATATTTT. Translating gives CAFHWGSSGNTIYF.

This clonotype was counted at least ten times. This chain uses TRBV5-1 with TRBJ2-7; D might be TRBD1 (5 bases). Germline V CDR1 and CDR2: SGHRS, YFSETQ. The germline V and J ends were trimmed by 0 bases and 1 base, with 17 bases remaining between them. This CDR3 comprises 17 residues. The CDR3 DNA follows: TGCGCCAGCAGCTTGGACCCGCTGGACACTACTTCCTACGAGCAGTACTTC. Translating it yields CASSLDPLDTTSYEQYF.

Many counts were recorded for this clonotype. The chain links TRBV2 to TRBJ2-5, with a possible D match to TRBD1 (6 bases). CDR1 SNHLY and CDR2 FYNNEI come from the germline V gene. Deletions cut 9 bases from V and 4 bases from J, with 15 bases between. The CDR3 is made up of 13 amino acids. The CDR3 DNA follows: TGTGCCAGGAAACAGGGTTGGAGAGAGACCCAGTACTTC. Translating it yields CARKQGWRETQYF.

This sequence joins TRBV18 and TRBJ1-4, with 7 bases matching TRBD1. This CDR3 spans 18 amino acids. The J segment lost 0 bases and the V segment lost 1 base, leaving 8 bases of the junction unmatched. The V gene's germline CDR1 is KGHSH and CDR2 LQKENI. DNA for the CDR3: TGTGCCAGCTCACCACGGACAGGAGAGGTTGCAACTAATGAAAAACTGTTTTTT. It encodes CASSPRTGEVATNEKLFF.